This T cell receptor (beta chain) was profiled in a study of cytomegalovirus exposure and HLA in healthy donors. Study-level findings and limits: An analysis was carried out later, and it reportedly showed fewer N-insertions in an Asian-associated ancestry cluster than the approximately 610-donor mean. The study found most TCR sequences rare, yet found some public TCRs in many donors. A later analysis found that most CMV-associated TCR beta chains appeared HLA-restricted.

Trimming at V came to 3 bases and at J to 1 base, leaving 15 bases not matched to a gene. There are 18 residues in the CDR3. Per the germline V gene, CDR1 is GTSNPN and CDR2 is SVGIG (reference sequence). This clone was seen a handful of times. As yet, its antigen is unknown. PCR amplification relied on 60 Vbeta primers (plus 13 Jbeta primers). Sequencing used immunoSEQ multiplex PCR; TCRdb keeps in-frame clones, though not all of them. The data show 120,000 or so clones, 60% to 85% seen once. Sequenced input: PBMCs. V is TRBV30 and J is TRBJ1-5, with 7 bases matching TRBD1. The clonotype originates from a man under 40 in good health and CMV-seronegative. The CDR3 bases are TGTGCCTGGAGCCCCCTTTTCGACAGGGCTGGGAGCAATCAGCCCCAGCATTTT. It is translated as CAWSPLFDRAGSNQPQHF.